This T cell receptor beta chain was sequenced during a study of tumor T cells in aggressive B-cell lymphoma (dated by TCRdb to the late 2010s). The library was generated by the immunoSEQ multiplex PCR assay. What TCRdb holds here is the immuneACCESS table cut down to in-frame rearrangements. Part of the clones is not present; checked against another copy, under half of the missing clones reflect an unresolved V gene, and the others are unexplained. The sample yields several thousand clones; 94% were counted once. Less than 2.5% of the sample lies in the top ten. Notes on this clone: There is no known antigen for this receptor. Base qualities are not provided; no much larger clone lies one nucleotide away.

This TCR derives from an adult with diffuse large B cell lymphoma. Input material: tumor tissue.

The CDR3 region has the sequence CASRLAGTGGKAFF. The nucleotide sequence is given as TGTGCCAGCAGACTCGCTGGGACAGGGGGTAAAGCTTTCTTT. Rearrangement joined TRBV11-2 to TRBJ1-1; 11 middle bases align to TRBD1. Sequences SGHAT (CDR1) and FQNNGV (CDR2) are obtained from the germline V gene. V lost 6 bases and J lost 9 bases, and the count of bases not matched to a germline gene is 9. The CDR3 has 14 amino acids, counting the end cysteine and phenylalanine. Only the CDR3 portion is preserved as DNA: 42 bases, with reading frame beginning at the first base.